The T cell receptor beta chain described here comes from a study of blood T cell repertoires in COVID-19. V lost 3 bases and J lost 1; bases outside the gene matches: 3. The CDR3 runs to 15 residues. Germline V gene data show CDR1 as LGHNA and CDR2 as YSLEER. This table comes from immunoSEQ multiplex PCR, and its TCRdb copy is limited to in-frame clones, with some not included. The table includes 200,000 to 250,000 clones, roughly four fifths detected once. The J gene is TRBJ2-7, the V gene TRBV4-3, with 10 bases aligning to TRBD2. Sequencing input: peripheral blood. The sequence was collected from a woman at least 80 years old with COVID-19, enrolled during active disease. Here the CDR3 reads CASSQGLATSYEQYF. In nucleotides, the CDR3 is TGCGCCAGCAGCCAGGGACTAGCGACTTCCTACGAGCAGTACTTC.